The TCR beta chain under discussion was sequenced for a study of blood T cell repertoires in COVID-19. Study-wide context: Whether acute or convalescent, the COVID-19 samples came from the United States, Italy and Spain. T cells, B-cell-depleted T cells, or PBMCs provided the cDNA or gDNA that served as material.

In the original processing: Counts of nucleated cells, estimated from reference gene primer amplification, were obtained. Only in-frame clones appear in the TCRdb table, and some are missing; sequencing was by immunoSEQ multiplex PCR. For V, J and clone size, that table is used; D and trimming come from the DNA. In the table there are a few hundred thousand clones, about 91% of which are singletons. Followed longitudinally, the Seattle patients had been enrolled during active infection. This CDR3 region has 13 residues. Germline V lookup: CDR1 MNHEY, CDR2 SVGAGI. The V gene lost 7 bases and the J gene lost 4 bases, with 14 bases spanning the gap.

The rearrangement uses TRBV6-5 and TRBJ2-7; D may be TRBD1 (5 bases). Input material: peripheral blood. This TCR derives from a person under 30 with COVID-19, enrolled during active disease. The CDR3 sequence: CASTRRDSYEQYF. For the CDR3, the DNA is TGTGCCAGCACCCGACGTGACAGTTACGAGCAGTACTTC.